The sequence of this T cell receptor beta chain was determined in a study of regulatory T cells in long-lasting Graves disease (dated by TCRdb to 2020 to 2023). Background for the entire study: In the newly diagnosed Graves' disease group, patients had been taking antithyroid drugs for less than 3 months. A total of roughly 33 samples were covered by TCR sequencing, comprising about 13 persistent and 20 or so newly diagnosed Graves' disease patients. The study was registered as a clinical trial and conducted in China. This study used TCR sequencing and RNA sequencing of peripheral blood to compare persistent Graves' disease patients against newly diagnosed Graves' disease patients. The paper's findings and limits, for the study overall: Peripheral blood alone was examined, since thyroid tissue, which constituted the primary lesion, could not be accessed. Compared with newly diagnosed patients, persistent Graves' disease patients had lower TCR Shannon entropy and fewer highly expanded clones, which suggests clonal expansion. Persistent disease showed preferential use of TRBV28, TRBJ1-2 and TRBJ2-5, whereas newly diagnosed disease favored TRBV20-1 and TRBJ2-1. Only the TCR beta chain was sequenced and analyzed. Persistent patients shared more public clonotypes among themselves (under 3,000) than newly diagnosed patients did (approximately 970). The authors noted that the small sample size was a limitation that may lower accuracy.

Library method: multiplex PCR. The data were produced on an Illumina HiSeq 4000. iRepertoire HTBI primers and Arm-PCR amplification of CDR3 regions were used to construct TCR beta libraries. Gel purification was performed on PCR products prior to sequencing. The paper's processing steps were these. Across samples, approximately 68 TRBV and 13 to 15 TRBJ segments were identified and used for gene usage analysis of CDR3 amino acid clonotypes. COPE and FqMerger were used to merge filtered high-quality paired reads into contigs. BLAST was used to align contigs to IMGT TRBV, TRBD and TRBJ reference genes, with CDR3 defined following IMGT. Any clonotype with a frequency above 0.1% was classified as a highly expanded clone. Shannon entropy served as the measure of repertoire diversity, while the Gini coefficient captured V-J evenness. A clonotype was considered public if more than one individual shared it. TCRdb's own reprocessing of the public reads used fastp at Q25 and MiXCR and kept productive beta chains. Under each unique CDR3 protein, matching rows form one entry showing the most common genes and DNA. The V and J calls shown here were made by TCRdb, not taken from the authors' results. In all, the sample holds 400,000 to 550,000 distinct CDR3 sequences, and approximately 16% of those were seen once. The top ten hold around 10% of the sample.

Per the publication, the time point label means: newly diagnosed GD, antithyroid drugs for less than 3 months. For both TCR sequencing and RNA sequencing, RNA was extracted from PBMCs using TRIzol. Graves' disease was diagnosed according to American Thyroid Association guidelines. The patients came from an endocrinology department in Xi'an, China. Each patient gave approximately 10 milliliters of peripheral blood, collected in an EDTA anticoagulant tube. Ficoll Paque Plus density gradient separation was used to isolate PBMCs, and no additional T cell sorting was done. An Agilent 2100 Bioanalyzer and agarose gel were used to check RNA quality, while a NanoDrop 2000 measured RNA concentration. From its cysteine to its phenylalanine, the CDR3 spans 13 amino acids. The entry retains the CDR3 DNA only, 39 bases that are in frame from base 1. In the germline V gene, CDR1 corresponds to SQVTM and CDR2 to ANQGSEA. Trimming takes 0 bases from V and 5 bases from J, and the germline ends sit 10 bases apart.

Many counts were recorded for this clonotype. The antigen it recognizes is unknown. Base qualities are missing; no much larger clone stands one base away. In addition, the sample was reused for a study of T cells in Graves' hyperthyroidism and ophthalmopathy. Reported in the second study: Stable Graves' hyperthyroidism was defined as no progression to ophthalmopathy during 18 months of follow-up. Hyperthyroidism patients were newly diagnosed, had a disease duration of under 2 months, and were aged 18 to 65 years. Patients with uncontrolled infections, other autoimmune diseases, pregnancy or lactation were excluded. Diagnoses relied on clinical symptoms, serum thyroxine and TRAb, thyroid ultrasound and orbital computed tomography. The first round of RT-PCR for the TCR CDR3 was performed with the HTBI primer set and the Qiagen OneStep RT-PCR kit. Most expanded thyroid clonotypes (frequency above 0.001) were also detected in blood, suggesting blood repertoires may reflect thyroid immune responses. A 13 V-J signature model separated ophthalmopathy from stable hyperthyroidism, with 87.88% sensitivity and 81% to 82% specificity in cross-validation and 80%/75% in testing. In validation, the model predicted progression to ophthalmopathy with roughly 66% sensitivity and 72% to 85% specificity, a median of about 6.7 months before onset. TCR V-J signatures able to tell the groups apart were searched for in a discovery cohort of more than 90 patients, of whom more than 40 had Graves' ophthalmopathy and roughly 59 had stable Graves' hyperthyroidism. Prospective prediction of ophthalmopathy was tested in an independent validation cohort consisting of about 19 hyperthyroidism patients and more than 15 patients who later progressed to ophthalmopathy. The approximately 100 discovery patients were randomly divided into training and test sets at a 7:3 ratio. The study also compared thyroid tissue and blood T-cell repertoires from about 6 Graves' hyperthyroidism patients. Following sampling, methimazole starting at 30 mg daily was given to hyperthyroidism patients, and high-dose intravenous methylprednisolone was given to ophthalmopathy patients. Libraries were constructed in a second round of multiplex PCR, after which size selection and purification were carried out. The libraries were sequenced on an Illumina HiSeq2000 using paired-end 100 bp reads. SOAPnuke was used to process the raw data, throwing out any read that contained adapters or uncalled bases, had a mean Phred below 15, or lacked an exact constant-primer or identifier match. COPE v1.2.5 was used to merge the high-quality paired reads, and each unique nucleotide sequence was defined as a clonotype. MiTCR v1.1 was used to align clonotypes to the IMGT TRBV, TRBD and TRBJ reference segments. The analysis included only V-J combinations with a frequency above 0.0001, which together covered 99% to 99.2% of the repertoires. The TCS score was defined as the ratio of F50 (clonal expansion) to E x V (chaos), calculated using BLOSUM62-based TCRdist between CDR3 peptides within each V-J. Welch's t-statistics and random forest reduced 514 V-J features to under 15, which were used in a naive Bayes classifier (R e1071). No statistical method was used to set the sample size in advance, and investigators knew the group allocation. TCR Vbeta CDR3 sequencing of 135 peripheral blood samples (43 ophthalmopathy, about 80 hyperthyroidism and roughly 17 progressor patients) is reported in the paper.

The chain is made from TRBV29-1 and TRBJ2-5, with the D gene not clear enough to name. The sequencing here drew on peripheral blood mononuclear cells (PBMCs), taken at new diagnosis, from a patient treated with antithyroid drugs. This receptor was identified in a woman younger than 45 with Graves disease. Donor details come from another sample of the same person, matched by shared clones. The DNA is as follows: TGCAGCGTTGAAGATCCCCTCGGGGAGACCCAGTACTTC. Translated, it reads CSVEDPLGETQYF.